This T cell receptor (beta chain) was sequenced in a study of T cell responses to AZD1222 COVID-19 vaccine. Overall study findings and caveats: The study identified only six AZD1222 recipients as seropositive at baseline.

Points on this clone: Its antigen is unidentified.

TCRdb's table, derived via immunoSEQ multiplex PCR, lists solely in-frame clones and lacks some. The sample carries some 200,000 clones, approximately 91% recorded once. Trimming removed 4 bases from V and 7 bases from J, with 12 bases in between. Germline V gene data show CDR1 as SGDLS and CDR2 as YYNGEE. This CDR3 is built from 14 residues. Sequenced material: peripheral blood, taken on day 0 of AZD1222 vaccination. This receptor was obtained from an adult in good health. The V call is TRBV9, the J call TRBJ1-6; D might be TRBD1 (5 bases). The CDR3 is CASSRDGGNSPLHF. CDR3 DNA sequence: TGTGCCAGCAGCAGGGACGGGGGGAATTCACCCCTCCACTTT.